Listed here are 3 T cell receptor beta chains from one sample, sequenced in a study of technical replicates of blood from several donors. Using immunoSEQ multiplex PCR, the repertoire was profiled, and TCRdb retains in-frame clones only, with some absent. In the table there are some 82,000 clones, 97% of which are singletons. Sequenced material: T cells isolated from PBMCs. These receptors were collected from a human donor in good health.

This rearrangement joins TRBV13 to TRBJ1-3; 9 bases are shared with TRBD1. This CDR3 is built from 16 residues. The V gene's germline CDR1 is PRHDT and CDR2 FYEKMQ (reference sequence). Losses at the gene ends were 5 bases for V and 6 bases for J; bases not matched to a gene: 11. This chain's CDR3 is CASSIPMGQGENTIYF. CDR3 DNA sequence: TGTGCCAGCAGCATACCGATGGGACAGGGAGAAAACACCATATATTTT.

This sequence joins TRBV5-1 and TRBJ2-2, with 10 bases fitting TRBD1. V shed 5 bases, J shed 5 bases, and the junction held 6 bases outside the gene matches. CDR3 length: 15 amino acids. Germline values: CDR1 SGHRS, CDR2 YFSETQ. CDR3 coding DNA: TGCGCCAGCAGACTCCCGGGACAGGGGACCGGGGAGCTGTTTTTT. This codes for CASRLPGQGTGELFF.

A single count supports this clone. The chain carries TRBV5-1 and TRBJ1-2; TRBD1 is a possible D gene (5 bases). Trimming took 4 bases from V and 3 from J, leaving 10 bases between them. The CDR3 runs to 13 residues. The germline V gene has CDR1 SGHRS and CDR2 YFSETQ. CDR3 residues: CASSPQGDYGYTF. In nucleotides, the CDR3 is TGCGCCAGCAGCCCCCAAGGGGACTATGGCTACACCTTC.